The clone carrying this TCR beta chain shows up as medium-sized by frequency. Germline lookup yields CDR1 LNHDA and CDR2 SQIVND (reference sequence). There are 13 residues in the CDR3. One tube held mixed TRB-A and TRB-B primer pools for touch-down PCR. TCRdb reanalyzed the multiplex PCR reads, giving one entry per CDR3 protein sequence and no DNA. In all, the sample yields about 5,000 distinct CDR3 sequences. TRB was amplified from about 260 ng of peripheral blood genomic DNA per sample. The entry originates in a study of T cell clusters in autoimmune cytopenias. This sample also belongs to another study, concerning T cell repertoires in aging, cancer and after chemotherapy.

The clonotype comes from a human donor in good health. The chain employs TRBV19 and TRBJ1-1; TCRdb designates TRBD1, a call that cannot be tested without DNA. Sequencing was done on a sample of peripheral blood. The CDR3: CASSTTLESEAFF. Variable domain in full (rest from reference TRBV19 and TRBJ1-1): DGGITQSPKYLFRKEGQNVTLSCEQNLNHDAMYWYRQDPGQGLRLIYYSQIVNDFQKGDIAEGYSVSREKKESFPLTVTSAQKNPTAFYLCASSTTLESEAFFGQGTRLTVV.